Below, 12 T cell receptor beta chains from the same sample are listed, as sequenced in a study of blood T cell repertoires in COVID-19. The protocol was immunoSEQ multiplex PCR, while the TCRdb copy is restricted to in-frame clones and leaves out a portion. The sample records 150,000 to 200,000 clones, about 80% being singletons. Specimen: peripheral blood. These receptors were obtained from a man between 65 and 79 years old who had recovered from COVID-19.

V gene TRBV11-2 combines with J gene TRBJ2-3; maybe TRBD2 (6 bases). The CDR3 has 15 amino acids. The ends were cut back, 5 bases at V and 3 bases at J, with 15 bases in the middle. Per the germline V gene, CDR1 is SGHAT and CDR2 is FQNNGV. The CDR3 sequence is CASSTPAEGTDTQYF. CDR3 DNA: TGTGCCAGCAGCACCCCAGCGGAGGGTACAGATACGCAGTATTTT. Combining the CDR3 with reference TRBV11-2 and TRBJ2-3 gives the whole variable domain EAGVAQSPRYKIIEKRQSVAFWCNPISGHATLYWYQQILGQGPKLLIQFQNNGVVDDSQLPKDRFSAERLKGVDSTLKIQPAKLEDSAVYLCASSTPAEGTDTQYFGPGTRLTVL.

This chain connects TRBV29-1 to TRBJ2-5; D is uncertain. The length of the CDR3 is 14 residues. The ends were cut back, 4 bases at V and 5 bases at J, with 17 bases in the middle. The germline V gene encodes CDR1 SQVTM and CDR2 ANQGSEA. The CDR3 loop is CSVVFSNGAETQYF. The CDR3, as DNA: TGCAGCGTTGTGTTCAGCAACGGAGCGGAGACCCAGTACTTC.

The V gene is TRBV6-6, the J gene TRBJ2-7; D perhaps matches TRBD1 (5 bases). The CDR3 consists of 16 residues. Germline V gives CDR1 MNHNY, CDR2 SVGAGI (reference sequence). Between the trimmed V and J ends, which lost 2 bases and 9 bases, there was a span of 23 bases. CDR3 in amino acids: CASSYAVGRGFVGQYF. The CDR3 nucleotides read TGTGCCAGCAGTTACGCCGTGGGGCGCGGATTTGTCGGGCAGTACTTC.

J is TRBJ2-7 and V is TRBV6-2 or TRBV6-3, with 8 bases lining up with TRBD1. Germline V gene lookup returns CDR1 MNHEY and CDR2 SVGEGT. CDR3 length: 15 residues. The trim removed 6 bases at V and 7 bases at J, leaving 14 bases unmatched. DNA of the CDR3: TGTGCCAGCAGCGCCCACGGGACAGGCGGCGAGGAGCAGTACTTC. It specifies CASSAHGTGGEEQYF.

V and J are TRBV6-5 and TRBJ1-1; a possible D gene is TRBD1 (5 bases). The germline V and J ends were trimmed by 2 bases and 11 bases, with 9 bases remaining between them. CDR1 MNHEY and CDR2 SVGAGI come from the germline V gene. The CDR3 consists of 11 residues. CDR3 bases: TGTGCCAGCAGTTACAGGGGATGGGCTTTCTTT. Translating gives CASSYRGWAFF.

Of note for this clone: An end of the junction differs from the germline gene, which may be a read error. In DNA form, the CDR3 reads TGTGCCAGCTCACCCTCACAGTGGACTAGCGCTCCGCTCTTC. It encodes CASSPSQWTSAPLF. V gene TRBV18 combines with J gene TRBJ2-1; 9 bases line up with TRBD2. This CDR3 has 14 residues. Per germline, CDR1 KGHSH and CDR2 LQKENI.

The rearrangement joins TRBV6-1 to TRBJ2-3; 8 bases match TRBD2. CDR3 size: 16 residues. The germline CDR1 and CDR2 sequences are MNHNS and SASEGT. Unmatched junction bases numbered 10, after V lost 4 bases and J lost 4 bases. The chain's CDR3 is CASSGGTSWVADTQYF. Here the CDR3 DNA reads TGTGCCAGCAGTGGGGGGACTAGTTGGGTTGCAGATACGCAGTATTTT.

The V and J genes are TRBV18 and TRBJ2-2; 7 bases align to TRBD2. The CDR3 runs to 17 residues. Germline CDR1 KGHSH, CDR2 LQKENI. V lost 2 bases, J lost 5 bases, and 11 bases stayed unmatched. CDR3 sequence reads: CASSPLSGELATGELFF. The CDR3 DNA reads as TGTGCCAGCTCACCATTGAGCGGGGAGCTAGCGACCGGGGAGCTGTTTTTT.

The chain joins TRBV7-9 to TRBJ2-7, with D perhaps matching TRBD1 (6 bases). V was clipped by 3 bases and J by 3 bases, with 12 bases between them. The CDR3 sequence is 14 residues long. Germline loops: CDR1 SEHNR, CDR2 FQNEAQ (reference sequence). The CDR3 sequence is CASSFGQQYYEQYF. DNA of the CDR3: TGTGCCAGCAGCTTCGGACAGCAATACTACGAGCAGTACTTC.

The gene calls are TRBV6-1 and TRBJ2-7; TRBD2 aligns across 7 bases. Germline V lookup: CDR1 MNHNS, CDR2 SASEGT. Unmatched junction bases numbered 0, after V lost 0 bases and J lost 7 bases. The CDR3 loop spans 12 amino acids. This chain's CDR3 is CASSEAGGEQYF. In DNA, the CDR3 is TGTGCCAGCAGTGAAGCGGGGGGGGAGCAGTACTTC.

The chain uses TRBV5-1 and TRBJ2-1; 15 bases are a match to TRBD2. Germline V gene lookup returns CDR1 SGHRS and CDR2 YFSETQ. V was clipped by 4 bases and J by 5 bases; unmatched bases: 4. This CDR3 comprises 16 residues. The chain's CDR3 is CASSPGLAGGNNEQFF. CDR3 sequence (DNA): TGCGCCAGCAGCCCGGGACTAGCGGGAGGAAACAATGAGCAGTTCTTC.

The CDR3 DNA reads TGTGCCAGTAGTTGGGCCGCGGGATATGGCTACACCTTC. It codes for CASSWAAGYGYTF. The gene calls are TRBV19 and TRBJ1-2; D not resolved. The V gene's germline CDR1 is LNHDA and CDR2 SQIVND (reference sequence). The V end lost 5 bases, the J end lost 5 bases, and 12 bases lay between the germline ends. The CDR3 contains 13 residues.